These 29 T cell receptor beta chains came from one sample sequenced in a study of shared clonotypes between healthy human individuals. Sequencing used immunoSEQ multiplex PCR; TCRdb keeps in-frame clones, though not all of them. The sample comprises around 1.6 million clones, nearly 99% of which are singletons, and roughly 0.42% rests with the top ten. Material for sequencing was naive CD4+ T cells sorted from blood. Described subset: CD45RA+ positively selected. All receptors derive from a man aged 25-40 years in good health.

This chain connects TRBV5-1 to TRBJ2-1; 7 bases are shared with TRBD2. Germline values: CDR1 SGHRS, CDR2 YFSETQ. V trimming: 2 bases; J trimming: 7 bases; junction bases outside the gene matches: 9. This CDR3 is built from 15 residues. The DNA for the CDR3 is TGCGCCAGCAGCTTTGGCGGGAGTCACTTAAATGAGCAGTTCTTC. Translating gives CASSFGGSHLNEQFF.

This chain uses TRBV18 with TRBJ1-2, with 7 bases lining up with TRBD1. Losses at the gene ends were 3 bases for V and 8 bases for J; bases not matched to a gene: 6. CDR1 KGHSH and CDR2 LQKENI come from the germline V gene. The CDR3 spans 13 residues. This chain's CDR3 is CASSPDREVGYTF. CDR3 DNA sequence: TGTGCCAGCTCACCTGACAGGGAAGTCGGCTACACCTTC.

As to this clone: The junction departs from the called germline gene at one end, perhaps through a read error. The chain combines TRBV6-5 with TRBJ2-7; D is ambiguous. Per the germline V gene, CDR1 is MNHEY and CDR2 is SVGAGI. The CDR3 covers 13 residues. The CDR3 sequence is CASRPDKFARVDF. DNA for the CDR3: TGTGCCAGCAGACCCGACAAGTTCGCCCGCGTTGACTTC.

The rearrangement links TRBV29-1 to TRBJ2-1; D is uncertain. Trimming left V 3 bases short and J 3 bases short, with 6 bases between. The CDR3 has 12 residues. Germline-derived CDR1 and CDR2 are SQVTM and ANQGSEA. CDR3 loop: CSVDGNYNEQFF. CDR3 sequence (DNA): TGCAGCGTTGATGGGAACTACAATGAGCAGTTCTTC.

The chain couples TRBV7-9 to TRBJ1-3; D is ambiguous. CDR3 length: 13 residues. Germline lookup yields CDR1 SEHNR and CDR2 FQNEAQ (reference sequence). Between the trimmed V and J ends, which lost 4 bases and 0 bases, there was a span of 4 bases. The CDR3 DNA reads TGTGCCAGCAGCTCTAACTCTGGAAACACCATATATTTT. This sequence encodes CASSSNSGNTIYF.

The chain combines TRBV5-4 with TRBJ2-7; 8 positions match TRBD2. The J segment lost 3 bases and the V segment lost 6 bases, leaving 8 bases of the junction unmatched. The CDR3 runs 14 residues. Germline-derived CDR1 and CDR2 are SGHNT and YYREEE (reference sequence). CDR3 sequence: CASTAIAGSYEQYF. CDR3 coding DNA: TGTGCCAGCACCGCTATAGCGGGAAGCTACGAGCAGTACTTC.

This chain joins TRBV15 and TRBJ1-1, with a tentative D call TRBD1 (6 bases). The V end lost 8 bases, the J end lost 3 bases, and 16 bases lay between the germline ends. The CDR3 contains 14 residues. Per the germline V gene, CDR1 is LNHNV and CDR2 is YYDKDF (reference sequence). The CDR3 DNA sequence: TGTGCCACCCTTCCAGGGGCAAGGGACACTGAAGCTTTCTTT. This encodes CATLPGARDTEAFF.

This clone was counted once. The chain links TRBV18 to TRBJ2-3, with 7 bases fitting TRBD1. The CDR3 extends over 15 amino acids. Trimming took 3 bases from V and 9 from J; bases not matched to a gene: 12. The germline gives CDR1 KGHSH, CDR2 LQKENI. CDR3 region: CASSPPQGLASTQYF. DNA for the CDR3: TGTGCCAGCTCACCTCCACAGGGGTTGGCCTCCACGCAGTATTTT.

This clone appeared a few times. The rearrangement joins TRBV29-1 to TRBJ1-2; 10 nucleotides line up with TRBD1. In germline, CDR1 is SQVTM, CDR2 ANQGSEA. With 3 bases clipped from V and 8 bases from J, the junction kept 6 bases outside the gene matches. This CDR3 has 13 amino acids. In DNA, the CDR3 is TGCAGCGTTGATTCGGACAGGGGGGTAGGCTACACCTTC. It encodes CSVDSDRGVGYTF.

V usage is TRBV6-6 and J usage is TRBJ1-4, with 7 bases lining up with TRBD1. The V and J ends lost 8 bases and 0 bases, in that order; junction bases with no gene match: 9. The germline CDR1 and CDR2 sequences are MNHNY and SVGAGI (reference sequence). The CDR3 sequence is 16 residues long. This chain's CDR3 is CASRGVGTATNEKLFF. Here the CDR3 DNA reads TGTGCCAGCCGGGGGGTCGGGACAGCAACTAATGAAAAACTGTTTTTT.

This chain connects TRBV11-2 to TRBJ1-2; D remains unclear. CDR3 length: 13 residues. The germline V gene encodes CDR1 SGHAT and CDR2 FQNNGV. Trimming shortened V by 1 base and J by 6 bases, and 9 bases separated the two germline ends. CDR3 sequence (DNA): TGTGCCAGCAGCTTAGGTTTGTTCAATGGCTACACCTTC. Translated, it gives CASSLGLFNGYTF.

The J gene is TRBJ1-1, the V gene TRBV18, with D unresolved. CDR1 and CDR2 (germline): KGHSH, LQKENI. V was trimmed by 4 bases and J by 0 bases, leaving 12 bases between them. There are 15 residues in the CDR3. The CDR3 sequence: CASSLTTALNTEAFF. CDR3 DNA: TGTGCCAGCTCACTTACGACGGCTTTGAACACTGAAGCTTTCTTT.

The chain is built from TRBV29-1 and TRBJ1-2; D is unclear. The CDR3 is 12 residues long. Trimming pared 7 bases from V and 6 bases from J, leaving 15 bases between. Germline CDR1 reads SQVTM; CDR2 reads ANQGSEA. CDR3 DNA: TGCAGCGCCGAGGGTCCGGGGAATGGCTACACCTTC. It is translated as CSAEGPGNGYTF.

The V and J genes are TRBV20-1 and TRBJ2-1; D call uncertain. The CDR3 totals 11 residues. The germline gives CDR1 DFQATT, CDR2 SNEGSKA (reference sequence). V lost 5 bases, J lost 11 bases, and 13 bases lay in between. The CDR3 region has the DNA TGCAGTGCTCCGGACCCACCCCAGCAGTTCTTC. This gives the protein CSAPDPPQQFF.

The chain uses TRBV28 and TRBJ2-4; 14 bases are shared with TRBD2. Trimming removed 5 bases from V and 6 bases from J; junction bases left unmatched: 6. The CDR3 sequence is 16 residues long. In germline, CDR1 is MDHEN, CDR2 SYDVKM. CDR3 bases: TGTGCCAGCAGTCCGGGACTAGCGGGAGTCGGAAACATTCAGTACTTC. It translates to CASSPGLAGVGNIQYF. Filled out from reference TRBV28 and TRBJ2-4, the complete variable domain reads DVKVTQSSRYLVKRTGEKVFLECVQDMDHENMFWYRQDPGLGLRLIYFSYDVKMKEKGDIPEGYSVSREKKERFSLILESASTNQTSMYLCASSPGLAGVGNIQYFGAGTRLSVL.

The chain has TRBV5-5 and TRBJ1-1; D is uncertain. This CDR3 region has 14 residues. CDR1 and CDR2 from the germline V gene are SGHKS and YYEKEE (reference sequence). Trimming stripped 4 bases from V and 1 base from J, with 11 bases between. This CDR3 reads CASSPLNANTEAFF. The CDR3 DNA follows: TGTGCCAGCAGCCCCTTGAATGCGAACACTGAAGCTTTCTTT.

The chain joins TRBV11-3 to TRBJ2-1; 8 bases fit TRBD1. The CDR3 extends over 15 amino acids. Germline trimming cut 5 bases from V and 3 bases from J; bases unmatched to any gene: 6. CDR1 SGHNT and CDR2 YENEEA come from the germline V gene. The CDR3 DNA reads TGTGCCAGCAGCGACGACAGGGGAATCTACAATGAGCAGTTCTTC. Amino acid sequence: CASSDDRGIYNEQFF.

This clone was observed a single time. The chain has TRBV2 and TRBJ2-5; 16 bases are shared with TRBD2. The CDR3 runs 18 residues. CDR1 and CDR2 (germline): SNHLY, FYNNEI. V gave up 9 bases and J gave up 1 base; unmatched junction bases: 11. The CDR3 region has the DNA TGTGCCAGGGGGGAGACGGGACTAGCGGGAGGGCCCCAAGAGACCCAGTACTTC. Encoded protein: CARGETGLAGGPQETQYF. The whole variable domain, filled in from reference TRBV2 and TRBJ2-5, reads EPEVTQTPSHQVTQMGQEVILRCVPISNHLYFYWYRQILGQKVEFLVSFYNNEISEKSEIFDDQFSVERPDGSNFTLKIRSTKLEDSAMYFCARGETGLAGGPQETQYFGPGTRLLVL.

V usage is TRBV9 and J usage is TRBJ2-1; no definite D call. Germline loops: CDR1 SGDLS, CDR2 YYNGEE. The CDR3 covers 13 residues. V was pared by 4 bases and J by 8 bases, with 13 bases between. The CDR3 coding sequence is TGTGCCAGCAGCCCTAGTTCCCTGTATGAGCAGTTCTTC. It specifies CASSPSSLYEQFF. The complete variable domain, with remaining parts taken from reference TRBV9 and TRBJ2-1, reads DSGVTQTPKHLITATGQRVTLRCSPRSGDLSVYWYQQSLDQGLQFLIQYYNGEERAKGNILERFSAQQFPDLHSELNLSSLELGDSALYFCASSPSSLYEQFFGPGTRLTVL.

This clone has just one count. The rearrangement links TRBV6-6 to TRBJ1-2, with D possibly matching TRBD1 (6 bases). With 2 bases removed from V and 0 bases from J, the gap between germline ends came to 13 bases. The germline V gene encodes CDR1 MNHNY and CDR2 SVGAGI (reference sequence). The CDR3 contains 16 residues. CDR3 loop: CASSYAGATTNYGYTF. CDR3 DNA sequence: TGTGCCAGCAGTTACGCAGGGGCGACAACTAACTATGGCTACACCTTC.

The chain recombines TRBV2 with TRBJ1-1; 8 nucleotides line up with TRBD1. CDR3 length: 15 residues. The V segment lost 7 bases and the J segment 4 bases; nucleotides outside the gene matches: 11. Germline lookup yields CDR1 SNHLY and CDR2 FYNNEI. The CDR3 spells CASTPGGGRGTEAFF. The CDR3 region has the DNA TGTGCCAGCACCCCAGGGGGCGGGCGTGGCACTGAAGCTTTCTTT.

The chain carries TRBV10-3 and TRBJ2-1; tentatively, D is TRBD2 (5 bases). In germline, CDR1 is ENHRY, CDR2 SYGVKD. Trimming pared 8 bases from V and 12 bases from J, leaving 11 bases between. CDR3 length: 10 amino acids. CDR3 protein: CAIATNPQFF. The CDR3 DNA follows: TGTGCCATCGCGACTAACCCGCAGTTCTTC.

V is TRBV18 and J is TRBJ2-3; D unclear. The CDR3 totals 13 residues. The V and J ends lost 4 bases and 0 bases respectively, with 5 bases between them. Germline CDR1 KGHSH, CDR2 LQKENI. The CDR3 nucleotides read TGTGCCAGCTCACTATCTAGCACAGATACGCAGTATTTT. This gives the protein CASSLSSTDTQYF.

The chain has TRBV7-9 and TRBJ1-1, with TRBD1 as a possible D gene (6 bases). The length of the CDR3 is 14 residues. The V end lost 4 bases, the J end lost 10 bases, and 19 bases lay between the germline ends. Germline V gene sequence: CDR1 SEHNR, CDR2 FQNEAQ (reference sequence). CDR3 region: CASSSPTRGAGAFF. The DNA of the CDR3 is TGTGCCAGCAGCTCCCCCACCCGGGGGGCAGGAGCTTTCTTT. Variable domain in full (rest from reference TRBV7-9 and TRBJ1-1): DTGVSQNPRHKITKRGQNVTFRCDPISEHNRLYWYRQTLGQGPEFLTYFQNEAQLEKSRLLSDRFSAERPKGSFSTLEIQRTEQGDSAMYLCASSSPTRGAGAFFGQGTRLTVV.

In the case of this clone: This specimen includes other DNA sequences encoding the same CDR3. The chain employs TRBV6-5 and TRBJ2-7; 10 nucleotides line up with TRBD1. The CDR3 consists of 14 residues. Unmatched junction bases numbered 1, after V lost 5 bases and J lost 0 bases. CDR1 is MNHEY and CDR2 is SVGAGI in the germline V gene. The CDR3 nucleotides are TGTGCCAGCAGTCGGGACAGGGGCTCCTACGAGCAGTACTTC. Translated: CASSRDRGSYEQYF.

The chain links TRBV18 to TRBJ2-5, with D unresolved. The germline V gene encodes CDR1 KGHSH and CDR2 LQKENI. CDR3 length: 15 residues. V was cut by 1 base and J by 0 bases, with 9 bases left in between. The CDR3 DNA reads as TGTGCCAGCTCACCACAGGGAAGTTACCAAGAGACCCAGTACTTC. Amino acids: CASSPQGSYQETQYF.

The rearrangement joins TRBV5-5 to TRBJ1-1, with D possibly being TRBD1 (5 bases). Germline V lookup: CDR1 SGHKS, CDR2 YYEKEE (reference sequence). The CDR3 totals 14 residues. V was shortened by 4 bases and J by 1 base, with 11 bases between the two germline ends. This CDR3 is CASSGITGNTEAFF. For the CDR3, the DNA is TGTGCCAGCAGCGGAATTACAGGGAACACTGAAGCTTTCTTT.

The chain joins TRBV15 to TRBJ2-3; 10 bases map to TRBD2. CDR3 length: 16 residues. Germline CDR1 LNHNV, CDR2 YYDKDF (reference sequence). The V gene end was trimmed by 1 base and the J gene end by 6 bases; junction bases not matched to a gene: 7. The CDR3 reads CATSRATSGIRDTQYF. Here the CDR3 DNA reads TGTGCCACCAGCAGAGCTACTAGCGGGATCCGGGATACGCAGTATTTT.

The V call is TRBV15, the J call TRBJ1-2, with 8 bases matching TRBD1. This CDR3 has 15 amino acids. Germline V gene sequence: CDR1 LNHNV, CDR2 YYDKDF (reference sequence). Trimming removed 4 bases from V and 3 bases from J; junction bases left unmatched: 7. The CDR3 DNA reads as TGTGCCACCAGCACCCGGACAGGGAGTGACTATGGCTACACCTTC. It codes for CATSTRTGSDYGYTF.